This T cell receptor beta chain was sequenced for a study of blood T cell repertoires in COVID-19. The V and J ends lost 6 bases and 4 bases, in that order; junction bases with no gene match: 4. CDR3 length: 14 amino acids. Germline CDR1 is SNHLY and CDR2 is FYNNEI. Authors' methods: How many nucleated cells were present was estimated from reference gene primer amplification. Libraries were prepared by immunoSEQ multiplex PCR; TCRdb keeps only in-frame clonotypes and omits some of them. V and J calls and clone size are as listed in that table; D and trimming were resolved from the DNA. The table has approximately 390,000 clones, almost 90% seen once.

The specimen sequenced was peripheral blood. The chain carries TRBV2 and TRBJ1-5, with TRBD1 identical over 9 bases. This sequence originates from a young man with active or convalescent COVID-19. DNA of the CDR3: TGTGCCAGCAGCCCGGGACAGGGAAATCAGCCCCAGCATTTT. It codes for CASSPGQGNQPQHF. Together with reference TRBV2 and TRBJ1-5, the CDR3 gives the full variable domain: EPEVTQTPSHQVTQMGQEVILRCVPISNHLYFYWYRQILGQKVEFLVSFYNNEISEKSEIFDDQFSVERPDGSNFTLKIRSTKLEDSAMYFCASSPGQGNQPQHFGDGTRLSIL.